This T cell receptor beta chain derives from a study of cytotoxic CD8 clonotypes in ibrutinib-treated CLL. Study-wide results and limits: Clonality increased at ibrutinib response, then returned toward baseline at progression. Baseline clonality was higher than in age-matched healthy donors and moved in step with circulating CD8+ T-cell counts.

Depth targeted 1 in 200,000 to 1 in 1 million T cells, averaging approximately 9.9x coverage per clonotype. The repertoire was sequenced with immunoSEQ multiplex PCR; TCRdb's copy has only in-frame clones and lacks some. The profile covers approximately 84,000 clones, with 85% to 90% appearing a single time and under 6.5% taken by the ten largest. This clone appeared once. Its antigen is currently unknown. The CDR3 length is 14 residues. CDR1 is MDHEN and CDR2 is SYDVKM in the germline V gene. V dropped 4 bases and J dropped 5 bases, with 12 bases sitting between them. The genes are TRBV28 and TRBJ2-1; D might be TRBD1 (6 bases). The sequence derives from a human donor with chronic lymphocytic leukemia. The specimen comprised PBMCs, sampled before ibrutinib treatment. CDR3 residues: CASSSTNRDNEQFF. The CDR3 DNA follows: TGTGCCAGCAGTTCTACTAACAGGGACAATGAGCAGTTCTTC.